This TCR beta chain comes out of a study of beta chain features in type 1 diabetes. Study in general: All samples combined gave roughly 100,000,000 sorted cells for examination. Study-wide results and limits: Type 1 diabetes patients showed a moderate but significant shortening of TCRB CDR3s in all four CD4+ subsets.

This clone appeared a few times. Its antigen is unknown. The single heparinised draw taken from each donor contained roughly 110 mL of blood on average. Sorting that relied on CD45RO/CCR7/CD25/CD127/CD95/CD27 yielded CD4+ naive, central memory, regulatory and stem cell-like memory cells. The investigators reverse transcribed all of the isolated RNA, so they sequenced expressed TCRB transcripts. Clones were read by immunoSEQ multiplex PCR, and TCRdb kept only the in-frame ones, dropping some. The repertoire holds roughly 51,000 clones, with roughly 50% as singletons. V lost 9 bases to trimming and J lost 4 bases, with 12 bases between them. The CDR3 consists of 12 residues. Germline V gene lookup returns CDR1 MNHNY and CDR2 SVGAGI (reference sequence).

The receptor comes from a woman in her thirties or forties with type 1 diabetes. Sequences were obtained from Tregs from blood. The J gene is TRBJ1-1, the V gene TRBV6-6, with D unresolved. The CDR3 DNA sequence: TGTGCCAGTATGACTGTGAGCACTGAAGCTTTCTTT. The encoded protein is CASMTVSTEAFF.